What follows are 20 T cell receptor beta chains derived from one specimen sequenced in a study of CD8 T cells in ankylosing spondylitis. For these receptors, no antigen is known. Overall study findings and caveats: A motif in TCR beta, a set of roughly 8 highly homologous variants, appeared characteristic of ankylosing spondylitis blood.

From the 5' RACE reads, TCRdb called clonotypes with MiXCR, one entry per CDR3 protein. The sample carries roughly 670,000 distinct CDR3 sequences, under 20% recorded once. Input material: blood, either unsorted or a sorted T cell fraction (not recorded which). The source is a male donor with ankylosing spondylitis.

This clonotype was counted only a few times. V usage is TRBV12-3 or TRBV12-4 and J usage is TRBJ1-6; 7 bases line up with TRBD1. The ends lost 6 bases at V and 4 bases at J; junction bases unmatched: 9. The CDR3 is 16 amino acids. The CDR3 DNA sequence: TGTGCCAGCAGACGCCAGGGGGGACTATATAATTCACCCCTCCACTTT. This gives the protein CASRRQGGLYNSPLHF.

This clonotype was counted a few times. V usage is TRBV6-1 and J usage is TRBJ2-4; tentatively, D is TRBD2 (6 bases). The CDR3 runs to 13 residues. The V end lost 7 bases, the J end lost 13 bases, and 20 bases lay between the germline ends. Per germline, CDR1 MNHNS and CDR2 SASEGT. The CDR3 sequence is CASTSGTRRSQYF. The CDR3 nucleotides are TGTGCCAGCACCTCCGGGACTCGCAGGTCCCAGTACTTC.

The gene calls are TRBV14 and TRBJ1-1; D is perhaps TRBD1 (5 bases). Germline V gives CDR1 SGHDN, CDR2 FVKESK. V lost 4 bases and J 5 bases, leaving 17 bases between the germline ends. The CDR3 is made up of 15 amino acids. CDR3 in amino acids: CASSLDTRPGTEAFF. In DNA form, the CDR3 reads TGTGCCAGCAGCCTGGACACTCGGCCGGGGACTGAAGCTTTCTTT.

The chain joins TRBV28 to TRBJ2-5, with TRBD1 matching over 10 bases. Losses at the gene ends were 3 bases for V and 3 bases for J; bases not matched to a gene: 16. The germline gives CDR1 MDHEN, CDR2 SYDVKM. CDR3 size: 19 residues. The CDR3 DNA is TGTGCCAGCAGTTTGTCCACTCTCCGGGGACAGGGGAGGGAAGAGACCCAGTACTTC. It codes for CASSLSTLRGQGREETQYF.

This clonotype was seen more than once but under ten times. The V gene is TRBV4-1, the J gene TRBJ2-2, with D perhaps TRBD1 (7 bases). The V gene's germline CDR1 is MGHRA and CDR2 YSYEKL. The CDR3 runs 15 residues. V was shortened by 1 base and J by 5 bases, with 11 bases between the two germline ends. Here the CDR3 DNA reads TGCGCCAGCAGCCAAGGGCAGGGGGGAACCGGGGAGCTGTTTTTT. Protein product: CASSQGQGGTGELFF.

The V call is TRBV5-1, the J call TRBJ2-1; D could derive from TRBD1 or TRBD2 (5 bases each). CDR1 and CDR2 (germline): SGHRS, YFSETQ. There are 15 residues in the CDR3. With 3 bases removed from V and 8 bases from J, the gap between germline ends came to 18 bases. The CDR3 nucleotides read TGCGCCAGCAGCTCTGGGACGGCTGCCCGAGATGAGCAGTTCTTC. Its protein is CASSSGTAARDEQFF.

A few counts support this clonotype. This chain connects TRBV15 to TRBJ2-2; tentatively, D is TRBD2 (5 bases). The length of the CDR3 is 17 residues. V dropped 1 base and J dropped 0 bases, with 12 bases sitting between them. CDR1 is LNHNV and CDR2 is YYDKDF in the germline V gene (reference sequence). The CDR3 spells CATSRGEIDANTGELFF. For the CDR3, the DNA is TGTGCCACCAGCAGAGGGGAGATAGACGCGAACACCGGGGAGCTGTTTTTT. Using reference TRBV15 and TRBJ2-2 for the parts outside the CDR3, the full variable domain is DAMVIQNPRYQVTQFGKPVTLSCSQTLNHNVMYWYQQKSSQAPKLLFHYYDKDFNNEADTPDNFQSRRPNTSFCFLDIRSPGLGDTAMYLCATSRGEIDANTGELFFGEGSRLTVL.

This clonotype was found a few times. The chain employs TRBV18 and TRBJ2-1; 9 bases are a match to TRBD2. After removal of 3 bases from V and 4 bases from J, the junction contained 4 bases not matched to a gene. Germline CDR1 and CDR2: KGHSH and LQKENI. The CDR3 length is 15 residues. The CDR3 coding sequence is TGTGCCAGCTCACCGGCGCTAGCGGGATACAATGAGCAGTTCTTC. Translating it yields CASSPALAGYNEQFF.

This clonotype showed up just a few times. The CDR3 nucleotides read TGTGCCAGCAGTTTAGGATTCTGGAGCGGGACGAACACCGGGGAGCTGTTTTTT. Its translation: CASSLGFWSGTNTGELFF. The chain has TRBV27 and TRBJ2-2; 7 bases agree with TRBD2. This CDR3 comprises 18 residues. V was pared by 2 bases and J by 0 bases, with 9 bases of the junction left unmatched. From germline, CDR1 is MNHEY and CDR2 SMNVEV (reference sequence).

This clonotype was detected a few times. The rearrangement uses TRBV5-1 and TRBJ2-2, with 12 bases aligning to TRBD2. The CDR3 contains 18 residues. Unmatched junction bases numbered 6, after V lost 0 bases and J lost 3 bases. CDR1 and CDR2 (germline): SGHRS, YFSETQ. The CDR3 sequence: CASSLEPTSGSYTGELFF. CDR3 nucleotides: TGCGCCAGCAGCTTGGAGCCGACTAGCGGGAGCTACACCGGGGAGCTGTTTTTT.

This chain uses TRBV3-1 with TRBJ2-2; D might be TRBD2 (5 bases). The ends were cut back, 2 bases at V and 2 bases at J, with 18 bases in the middle. The CDR3 loop spans 18 amino acids. From germline, CDR1 is LGHDT and CDR2 YNNKEL (reference sequence). The CDR3 loop reads CASSQPLGLPTNTGELFF. The CDR3 DNA follows: TGTGCCAGCAGCCAACCCCTCGGACTCCCAACTAACACCGGGGAGCTGTTTTTT.

The chain carries TRBV5-1 and TRBJ1-5; tentative D call: TRBD1 (5 bases). The CDR3 consists of 16 residues. V shed 0 bases and J shed 4 bases, with 14 bases lying between them. The germline gives CDR1 SGHRS, CDR2 YFSETQ. The CDR3 bases are TGCGCCAGCAGCTTGGAGGGGCAGGCAGTGAATCAGCCCCAGCATTTT. This gives the protein CASSLEGQAVNQPQHF.

This chain uses TRBV6-1 with TRBJ1-1; weak D call: TRBD1 (5 bases). The CDR3 has 14 residues. The germline gives CDR1 MNHNS, CDR2 SASEGT. The V end lost 8 bases, the J end lost 2 bases, and 15 bases lay between the germline ends. The CDR3 loop reads CASSWGGGNTEAFF. CDR3 sequence (DNA): TGTGCCAGCTCTTGGGGGGGTGGAAACACTGAAGCTTTCTTT.

The chain combines TRBV20-1 with TRBJ2-7; tentative D call: TRBD1 (5 bases). The CDR3 covers 13 residues. Germline CDR1 reads DFQATT; CDR2 reads SNEGSKA (reference sequence). Trimming left V 3 bases short and J 5 bases short, with 14 bases between. CDR3 in amino acids: CSARATGEDEQYF. DNA for the CDR3: TGCAGTGCTAGGGCTACAGGAGAGGACGAGCAGTACTTC.

This clonotype was recorded a few times. CDR3 in amino acids: CASTSRGRTETQYF. The CDR3 DNA follows: TGTGCCAGCACCTCCCGCGGGCGGACAGAGACCCAGTACTTC. The chain joins TRBV6-2 or TRBV6-3 to TRBJ2-5, with D perhaps TRBD2 (5 bases). V was cut by 7 bases and J by 4 bases, with 16 bases left in between. The CDR3 is made up of 14 amino acids. Per germline, CDR1 MNHEY and CDR2 SVGEGT.

The genes are TRBV14 and TRBJ1-3; no firm D call. The V gene lost 1 base and the J gene lost 2 bases, with 9 bases spanning the gap. The CDR3 sequence is 15 residues long. Germline assignment: CDR1 SGHDN and CDR2 FVKESK. CDR3 protein: CASSQVFGPGNTIYF. CDR3 coding DNA: TGTGCCAGCAGCCAAGTGTTTGGCCCTGGAAACACCATATATTTT.

The chain uses TRBV29-1 and TRBJ2-3, with D possibly being TRBD1 or TRBD2 (5 bases each). V was cut by 3 bases and J by 2 bases, with 15 bases left in between. The V gene's germline CDR1 is SQVTM and CDR2 ANQGSEA. This CDR3 has 15 amino acids. The CDR3 spells CSVEGVASLTDTQYF. The CDR3 DNA reads TGCAGCGTTGAGGGGGTAGCCTCCCTCACAGATACGCAGTATTTT.

There are a few counts of this clonotype. The rearrangement joins TRBV25-1 to TRBJ2-7; possible D gene TRBD1, 6 bases. This CDR3 is 15 amino acids long. Germline CDR1 MGHDK, CDR2 SYGVNS. Trimming took 3 bases from V and 0 from J, leaving 12 bases between them. The CDR3 nucleotides read TGTGCCAGCAGTGACAGGGGTCGAAGCTCCTACGAGCAGTACTTC. This sequence encodes CASSDRGRSSYEQYF.

This clonotype was seen a handful of times. The genes are TRBV12-3 or TRBV12-4 and TRBJ2-5; D is possibly TRBD1 (6 bases). This CDR3 has 15 amino acids. Trimming took 2 bases from V and 0 from J, leaving 10 bases between them. The chain's CDR3 is CASSLNGQYQETQYF. The CDR3 coding sequence is TGTGCCAGCAGTTTAAATGGACAGTACCAAGAGACCCAGTACTTC.

Only a few counts were recorded for this clonotype. V and J are TRBV6-2 or TRBV6-3 and TRBJ2-2; maybe TRBD2 (5 bases). The V end was cut by 2 bases, the J end by 7 bases, with 20 bases between. Germline lookup yields CDR1 MNHEY and CDR2 SVGEGT. The CDR3 has 17 amino acids. This chain's CDR3 is CASSYIPGDEGGGELFF. DNA for the CDR3: TGTGCCAGCAGTTACATACCCGGGGATGAAGGTGGCGGGGAGCTGTTTTTT.